The rows below give T cell receptor beta chains drawn from one sample of a study of control samples from healthy donors and cancer patients. Only in-frame clones appear in the TCRdb table, and some are missing; sequencing was by immunoSEQ multiplex PCR. Of 100,000 to 120,000 clones listed, just under 85% are singletons. Material: blood. Every receptor here comes from a man between 18 and 35 years old in good health. The CDR3 runs from the conserved cysteine through the conserved F or W. Each record gives: J gene, V gene, D gene, clone size, CDR3 DNA, CDR3 protein. A D gene is named only where the DNA matches it firmly. Clone size is not always given. Where it is, it says once, few, many or a class for expanded clones.

j_call: TRBJ1-4; v_call: TRBV7-9; d_call: TRBD1; clone_size: NA; cdr3_nt: TGTGCCAGCAGCCAAGGAGCGGGACAGGGAGGTGAAAAACTGTTTTTT; cdr3_aa: CASSQGAGQGGEKLFF
j_call: TRBJ1-5; v_call: TRBV7-8; d_call: NA; clone_size: NA; cdr3_nt: TGTGCCAGCAGCCAGGACGATCAGCCCCAGCATTTT; cdr3_aa: CASSQDDQPQHF
j_call: TRBJ1-2; v_call: TRBV9; d_call: NA; clone_size: NA; cdr3_nt: TGTGCCAGCAGCGTAGACCGGGGATATAAAGGCTACACCTTC; cdr3_aa: CASSVDRGYKGYTF
j_call: TRBJ1-1; v_call: TRBV6-5; d_call: NA; clone_size: once; cdr3_nt: TGTGCCAGCAGTAGAACGGGATCTGAAGCTTTCTTT; cdr3_aa: CASSRTGSEAFF
j_call: TRBJ1-1; v_call: TRBV27; d_call: NA; clone_size: NA; cdr3_nt: TGTGCCAGCAGTTTGGGGTTTTGGACTGAAGCTTTCTTT; cdr3_aa: CASSLGFWTEAFF
j_call: TRBJ1-6; v_call: TRBV2; d_call: NA; clone_size: NA; cdr3_nt: TGTGCCGGAACCGGGACCCAGGGGAATTCACCCCTCCACTTT; cdr3_aa: CAGTGTQGNSPLHF
j_call: TRBJ2-1; v_call: TRBV5-6; d_call: TRBD1; clone_size: NA; cdr3_nt: TGTGCCAGCAGCTTGGGACAGGGGATTCGATACAATGAGCAGTTCTTC; cdr3_aa: CASSLGQGIRYNEQFF
j_call: TRBJ1-2; v_call: TRBV25-1; d_call: TRBD1; clone_size: NA; cdr3_nt: TGTGCCAGCAGTGAACGGACAGGGGACTATGGCTACACCTTC; cdr3_aa: CASSERTGDYGYTF
j_call: TRBJ2-5; v_call: TRBV6-5; d_call: NA; clone_size: NA; cdr3_nt: TGTGCCAGCAGGGGGACGTCAGAGACCCAGTACTTC; cdr3_aa: CASRGTSETQYF
j_call: TRBJ2-3; v_call: TRBV6-2/TRBV6-3; d_call: NA; clone_size: NA; cdr3_nt: TGTGCCAGCAGTTACTCGAAGGACGGAACTCTTTTGGATACGCAGTATTTT; cdr3_aa: CASSYSKDGTLLDTQYF
j_call: TRBJ2-2; v_call: TRBV27; d_call: NA; clone_size: once; cdr3_nt: TGTGCCAGCAGTCCCTCCCAGGGGGGTAACGGGGAGCTGTTTTTT; cdr3_aa: CASSPSQGGNGELFF
j_call: TRBJ1-5; v_call: TRBV6-8; d_call: NA; clone_size: NA; cdr3_nt: TGTGCCAGCAGAGGTAGGCAGGGAAATCAGCCCCAGCATTTT; cdr3_aa: CASRGRQGNQPQHF
j_call: TRBJ1-1; v_call: TRBV9; d_call: NA; clone_size: NA; cdr3_nt: TGTGCCAGCAGCGTAGTCCCCAATTTGTCCCGATCAGGGCGTATGAACACTGAAGCTTTCTTT; cdr3_aa: CASSVVPNLSRSGRMNTEAFF